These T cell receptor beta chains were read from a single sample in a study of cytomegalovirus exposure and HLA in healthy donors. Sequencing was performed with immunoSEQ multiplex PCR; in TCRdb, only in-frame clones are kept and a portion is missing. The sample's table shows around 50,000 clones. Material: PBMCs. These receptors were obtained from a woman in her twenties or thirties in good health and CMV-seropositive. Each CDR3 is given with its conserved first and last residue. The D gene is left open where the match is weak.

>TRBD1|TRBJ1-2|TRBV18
CASSQTDRAYGYTF
TGTGCCAGCTCACAAACTGACAGGGCCTATGGCTACACCTTC
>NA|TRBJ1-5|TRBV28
CASSSPDQPQHF
TGTGCCAGCAGTTCCCCCGATCAGCCCCAGCATTTT
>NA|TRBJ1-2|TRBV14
CASSQDNGGGYGYTF
TGTGCCAGCAGCCAAGACAACGGCGGTGGATATGGCTACACCTTC
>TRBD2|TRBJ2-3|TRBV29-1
CSVQRGGTDTQYF
TGCAGCGTTCAGCGGGGGGGCACAGATACGCAGTATTTT
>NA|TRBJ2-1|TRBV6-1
CAGGSYNEQFF
TGTGCCGGTGGCAGCTACAATGAGCAGTTCTTC
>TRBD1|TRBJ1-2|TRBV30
CARDRRGYGYTF
TGTGCCAGGGACAGGAGAGGGTATGGCTACACCTTC
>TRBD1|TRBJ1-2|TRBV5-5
CASSPPDRVDYGYTF
TGTGCCAGCAGCCCTCCGGACAGGGTTGATTATGGCTACACCTTC
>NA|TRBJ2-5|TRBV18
CASSPPPGARTQYF
TGTGCCAGCTCACCACCGCCAGGGGCCAGGACCCAGTACTTC
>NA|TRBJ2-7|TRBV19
CASSMGRVGYEQYF
TGTGCCAGTAGTATGGGCAGGGTGGGCTACGAGCAGTACTTC
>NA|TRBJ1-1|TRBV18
CASSLHKNTEAFF
TGTGCCAGCTCATTACACAAGAACACTGAAGCTTTCTTT
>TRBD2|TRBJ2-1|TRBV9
CASSGVAGGWPSPVEQFF
TGTGCCAGCAGCGGCGTAGCGGGAGGATGGCCGTCGCCCGTCGAGCAGTTCTTC
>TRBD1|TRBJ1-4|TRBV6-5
CASSSPGQANEKLFF
TGTGCCAGCAGTAGCCCGGGACAGGCTAATGAAAAACTGTTTTTT
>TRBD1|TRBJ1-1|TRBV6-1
CASMWGQGPPEAFF
TGTGCCAGCATGTGGGGACAGGGTCCTCCTGAAGCTTTCTTT
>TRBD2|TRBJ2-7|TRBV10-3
CAISETSEYEQYF
TGTGCCATCAGTGAGACTAGCGAGTACGAGCAGTACTTC
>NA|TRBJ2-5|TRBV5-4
CASREGVGTQYF
TGTGCCAGCAGAGAGGGTGTGGGGACCCAGTACTTC
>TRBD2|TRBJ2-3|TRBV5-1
CASGTSGGTDTQYF
TGCGCCAGCGGAACTAGCGGGGGGACGGATACGCAGTATTTT
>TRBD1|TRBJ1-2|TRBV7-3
CASSRINLIQGRSNYGYTF
TGTGCCAGCAGCCGAATAAACTTAATACAGGGGAGATCTAACTATGGCTACACCTTC
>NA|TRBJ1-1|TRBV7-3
CASSPDGMNTEAFF
TGTGCCAGCAGCCCGGACGGGATGAACACTGAAGCTTTCTTT
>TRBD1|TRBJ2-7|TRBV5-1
CASSLEPGTGYEQYF
TGCGCCAGCAGCTTGGAACCCGGGACAGGCTACGAGCAGTACTTC
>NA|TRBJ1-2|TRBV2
CASSERPGNGYTF
TGTGCCAGCAGTGAACGCCCCGGGAATGGCTACACCTTC
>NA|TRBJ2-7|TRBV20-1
CSAAWYEQYF
TGCAGTGCTGCGTGGTACGAGCAGTACTTC
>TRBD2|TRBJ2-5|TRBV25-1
CASSPGTGGWTQYF
TGTGCCAGCAGTCCCGGGACGGGAGGGTGGACCCAGTACTTC
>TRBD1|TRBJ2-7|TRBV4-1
CASSPRDSAYEQYF
TGCGCCAGCAGCCCCCGGGACAGCGCCTACGAGCAGTACTTC
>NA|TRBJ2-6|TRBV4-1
CASSQDGSGANVLTF
TGCGCCAGCAGCCAAGACGGCTCTGGGGCCAACGTCCTGACTTTC
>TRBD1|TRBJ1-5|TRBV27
CASRPDRDSNQPQHF
TGTGCCAGCAGACCCGACAGGGATAGCAATCAGCCCCAGCATTTT
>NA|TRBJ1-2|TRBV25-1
CASWEGHGYTF
TGTGCCAGCTGGGAGGGCCATGGCTACACCTTC
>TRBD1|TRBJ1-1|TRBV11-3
CASKHRDRVAEAFF
TGTGCCAGCAAGCATCGGGACAGGGTGGCTGAAGCTTTCTTT
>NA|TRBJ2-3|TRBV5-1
CASKRGTGGSRLAGGPGDTQYF
TGCGCCAGCAAGCGCGGGACAGGGGGCTCTAGGCTAGCGGGAGGGCCCGGAGATACGCAGTATTTT
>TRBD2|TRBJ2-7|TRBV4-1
CASSQVASGGGEQYF
TGCGCCAGCAGCCAAGTGGCTAGCGGGGGCGGCGAGCAGTACTTC
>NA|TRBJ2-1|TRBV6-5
CASSSVGVGNEQFF
TGTGCCAGCAGCTCCGTAGGGGTTGGGAATGAGCAGTTCTTC
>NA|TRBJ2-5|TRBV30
CAWNRGTQETQYF
TGTGCCTGGAACCGAGGAACCCAAGAGACCCAGTACTTC
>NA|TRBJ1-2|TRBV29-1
CSVEQIYGYTF
TGCAGCGTTGAACAGATCTATGGCTACACCTTC
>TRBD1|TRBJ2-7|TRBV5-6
CASSFLGTAYEQYF
TGTGCCAGCAGCTTTCTAGGGACAGCCTACGAGCAGTACTTC
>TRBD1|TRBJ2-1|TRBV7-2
CASRDRQGGNNEQFF
TGTGCCAGCAGGGATAGACAGGGGGGTAACAATGAGCAGTTCTTC
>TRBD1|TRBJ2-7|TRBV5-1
CASSLSRGREQYF
TGCGCCAGCAGCTTGTCCAGGGGGCGGGAGCAGTACTTC
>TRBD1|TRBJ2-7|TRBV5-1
CASSFRDSGYEQYF
TGCGCCAGCAGCTTCCGGGACAGCGGCTACGAGCAGTACTTC
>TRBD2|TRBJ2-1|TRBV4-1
CASSQAKASGNEQFF
TGCGCCAGCAGCCAAGCGAAGGCTAGCGGGAATGAGCAGTTCTTC
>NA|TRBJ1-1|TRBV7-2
CASSLFRGNTEAFF
TGTGCCAGCAGCTTATTTCGCGGGAACACTGAAGCTTTCTTT
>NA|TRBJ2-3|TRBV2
CASSLSDTQYF
TGTGCCAGCAGCCTGTCAGATACGCAGTATTTT
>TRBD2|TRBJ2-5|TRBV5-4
CASSSSGRRVETQYF
TGTGCCAGCAGCTCTAGCGGGAGGCGGGTAGAGACCCAGTACTTC
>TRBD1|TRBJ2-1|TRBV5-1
CASSLRDSYNEQFF
TGCGCCAGCAGCTTGCGGGACAGCTACAATGAGCAGTTCTTC
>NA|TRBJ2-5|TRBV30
CAWSIGGETQYF
TGTGCCTGGAGTATCGGGGGTGAGACCCAGTACTTC
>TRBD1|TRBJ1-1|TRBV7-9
CASSLARQGTEAFF
TGTGCCAGCAGCTTAGCGAGACAGGGGACTGAAGCTTTCTTT
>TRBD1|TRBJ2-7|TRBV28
CASSLAGTGGDEQYF
TGTGCCAGCAGTCTGGCCGGGACAGGGGGCGACGAGCAGTACTTC
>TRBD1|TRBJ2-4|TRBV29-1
CSARGQGEVIQYF
TGCAGCGCGCGAGGACAGGGCGAGGTCATTCAGTACTTC
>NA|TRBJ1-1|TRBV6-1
CASSFRQSLEAFF
TGTGCCAGCAGTTTTCGACAGTCCCTTGAAGCTTTCTTT
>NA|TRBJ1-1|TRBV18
CASSPGGGGTEAFF
TGTGCCAGCTCACCAGGGGGAGGGGGCACTGAAGCTTTCTTT
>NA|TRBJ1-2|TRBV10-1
CASSEDARGYGYTF
TGCGCCAGCAGTGAGGACGCGAGAGGCTATGGCTACACCTTC
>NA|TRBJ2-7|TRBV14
CASSRHISTYEQYF
TGTGCCAGCAGCCGCCACATATCAACCTACGAGCAGTACTTC
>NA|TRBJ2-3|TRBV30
CAWETSTDTQYF
TGTGCCTGGGAGACTAGCACAGATACGCAGTATTTT
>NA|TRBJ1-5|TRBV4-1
CASSRMTMVGSNQPQHF
TGCGCCAGCAGCCGTATGACAATGGTTGGGAGCAATCAGCCCCAGCATTTT
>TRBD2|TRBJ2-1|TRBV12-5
CASGLTRLAGDNEQFF
TGTGCTAGTGGTTTGACACGACTAGCGGGAGACAATGAGCAGTTCTTC
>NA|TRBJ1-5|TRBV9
CASSRFQNQPQHF
TGTGCCAGCAGCCGTTTTCAGAATCAGCCCCAGCATTTT
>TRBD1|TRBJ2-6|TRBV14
CASSLYPGTELSF
TGTGCCAGCAGCCTTTATCCCGGGACAGAGCTCTCCTTC
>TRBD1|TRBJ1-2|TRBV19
CASSIEAGGNGYTF
TGTGCCAGTAGTATAGAGGCAGGGGGAAACGGCTACACCTTC
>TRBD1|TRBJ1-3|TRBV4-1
CASSLTSGTGLSGNTIYF
TGCGCCAGCAGCCTTACATCTGGGACAGGGCTCTCTGGAAACACCATATATTTT
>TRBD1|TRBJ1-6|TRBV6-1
CASSEMGQGLRNSPLHF
TGTGCCAGCAGTGAAATGGGACAGGGCTTGAGAAATTCACCCCTCCACTTT
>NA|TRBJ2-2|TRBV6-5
CASSYSGESAGELFF
TGTGCCAGCAGTTACTCCGGGGAAAGCGCCGGGGAGCTGTTTTTT
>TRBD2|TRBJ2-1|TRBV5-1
CASSVAGENNEQFF
TGCGCCAGTTCGGTAGCGGGAGAAAACAATGAGCAGTTCTTC
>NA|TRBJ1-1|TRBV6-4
CASSDSKPERWNRRGEAFF
TGTGCCAGCAGTGACTCTAAACCCGAAAGGTGGAACCGACGGGGGGAAGCTTTCTTT